The T cell receptor beta chain under discussion was sequenced for a study of human T cells and chemical hapten exposure. Noted time point: patch test 2, 6 weeks after DPC sensitization. Treatment specified: therapeutic diphenylcyclopropenone sensitization with weekly scalp DPC. Deletions cut 2 bases from V and 2 bases from J, with 10 bases between. The CDR3 covers 15 residues. Germline V gene lookup returns CDR1 KGHSH and CDR2 LQKENI. This clonotype showed up just a few times. Per the study methods: Samples ranged from 23,224 to 690,600 TCRs, with a median of about 96,000. TCRdb recomputed calls from the RACE reads with MiXCR, one row per CDR3 protein. The V and J calls shown here were made by TCRdb, not taken from the authors' results. This sample has approximately 120,000 distinct CDR3 sequences; roughly a tenth occur once, and the top ten carry more than 3%.

The sample here was whole blood, taken in connection with sensitization to the hapten diphenylcyclopropenone (DPC). The chain links TRBV18 to TRBJ2-1; D unclear. The receptor's source is a woman in her forties with alopecia areata. Some clones in this sample may be carry-over from other donors' samples. Written as DNA, the CDR3 is TGTGCCAGCTCACCAACCGGGTACCCCTACAATGAGCAGTTCTTC. It translates to CASSPTGYPYNEQFF.